The 3 T cell receptor beta chains listed next were all sequenced from one sample in a study of T cell responses to AZD1222 COVID-19 vaccine. This table comes from immunoSEQ multiplex PCR, and its TCRdb copy is limited to in-frame clones, with some not included. This table holds about 97,000 clones, approximately 90% found once. The sample consisted of peripheral blood, taken on day 0 of AZD1222 vaccination. These receptors all come from an adult in good health.

The CDR3 region has the DNA TGTGCCAGCAGAAGAGAGGTACCTGACGGCTACACCTTC. Its translation: CASRREVPDGYTF. This chain connects TRBV7-2 to TRBJ1-2; the D is unclear. The germline V gene encodes CDR1 SGHTA and CDR2 FQGNSA. The CDR3 sequence is 13 residues long. V lost 6 bases and J 8 bases, leaving 16 bases between the germline ends.

Comments on this clone: The same CDR3 also results from other DNA sequences found in this sample. The chain recombines TRBV7-9 with TRBJ1-3; D gene uncertain. The CDR3 consists of 15 residues. V lost 0 bases and J lost 0, with 6 bases in between. The germline V gene encodes CDR1 SEHNR and CDR2 FQNEAQ (reference sequence). The CDR3 nucleotides read TGTGCCAGCAGCTTAGCGGCGAACTCTGGAAACACCATATATTTT. It encodes CASSLAANSGNTIYF.

The CDR3 reads CASSLGVTGHTEAFF. The CDR3 coding sequence is TGCGCCAGCAGCTTGGGGGTGACAGGTCACACTGAAGCTTTCTTT. The rearrangement links TRBV5-1 to TRBJ1-1; TRBD1 is a possible D gene (6 bases). The CDR3 spans 15 residues. Germline CDR1 and CDR2: SGHRS and YFSETQ. Trimming removed 0 bases from V and 3 bases from J, with 12 bases in between.